These 32 T cell receptor beta chains were all obtained from the same sample, sequenced in a study of T cell repertoires in cytomegalovirus infection. TCRdb redid the calling of the reads with MiXCR, one entry per CDR3 protein. There are 210,000 or so distinct CDR3 sequences in the sample; 6% to 8% occur only once, and around 6.5% lies in the top ten. Sample: PBMCs. The receptors stem from a human donor in good health (CMV status not recorded). Some clones in this sample may be carry-over from other donors' samples.

In this sample, this clonotype turned up a few times. The rearrangement uses TRBV12-3 or TRBV12-4 and TRBJ1-1; D remains ambiguous. V was trimmed by 7 bases and J by 7 bases, leaving 10 bases between them. The CDR3 is made up of 11 amino acids. For the CDR3, the DNA is TGTGCCAGCACCTTTGGGAGTGAAGCTTTCTTT. It specifies CASTFGSEAFF.

This clonotype was counted at least ten times. The CDR3 region has the DNA TGTGCCAGCAGCTCCAAACTAAGAGAGGGAGAGACCCAGTACTTC. Its translation: CASSSKLREGETQYF. The chain couples TRBV7-8 to TRBJ2-5, with D tentatively TRBD2 (5 bases). Trimming removed 4 bases at V and 4 bases at J, with 16 bases between. The CDR3 has 15 amino acids. Looked up from germline, CDR1 is SGHVS and CDR2 is FQNEAQ.

This clonotype appeared a few times. V is TRBV14 and J is TRBJ2-2; D may correspond to TRBD1 or TRBD2 (5 bases each). V was clipped by 4 bases and J by 1 base, with 13 bases between them. The CDR3 totals 16 residues. CDR1 SGHDN and CDR2 FVKESK come from the germline V gene. This CDR3 is CASSLGTPWNTGELFF. The CDR3 DNA follows: TGTGCCAGCAGCCTCGGGACCCCTTGGAACACCGGGGAGCTGTTTTTT.

This clonotype occurred many times. The V and J genes are TRBV29-1 and TRBJ2-2; D perhaps matches TRBD2 (5 bases). Germline V gene data show CDR1 as SQVTM and CDR2 as ANQGSEA. V lost 2 bases, J lost 6 bases, and 13 bases lay in between. The CDR3 has 14 residues. The CDR3 DNA sequence: TGCAGCGTTGAAAGGTATCGGGGAGCCGGGGAGCTGTTTTTT. Amino acids: CSVERYRGAGELFF.

In this sample, this clonotype turned up many times. The J gene is TRBJ2-7, the V gene TRBV7-3; 7 bases are a match to TRBD1. Germline-derived CDR1 and CDR2 are SGHTA and FQGTGA. This CDR3 is 14 amino acids long. J gave up 3 bases and V 8 bases, and 10 bases lay outside the gene matches. CDR3 residues: CASDRGRTGYEQYF. The CDR3 region has the DNA TGTGCCAGCGATCGGGGTCGGACAGGCTACGAGCAGTACTTC. Full variable domain (remainder filled in from reference TRBV7-3 and TRBJ2-7): GAGVSQTPSNKVTEKGKYVELRCDPISGHTALYWYRQSLGQGPEFLIYFQGTGAADDSGLPNDRFFAVRPEGSVSTLKIQRTERGDSAVYLCASDRGRTGYEQYFGPGTRLTVT.

This clonotype was observed at least ten times. This chain joins TRBV6-2 or TRBV6-3 and TRBJ2-1; maybe TRBD2 (5 bases). CDR1 is MNHEY and CDR2 is SVGEGT in the germline V gene. The CDR3 spans 16 residues. V lost 0 bases, J lost 6 bases, and 15 bases lay in between. The CDR3 spells CASSYSTIRPSNEQFF. The DNA for the CDR3 is TGTGCCAGCAGTTACTCGACTATTAGGCCCTCCAATGAGCAGTTCTTC.

Many counts were recorded for this clonotype. This chain joins TRBV2 and TRBJ1-2, with no clear D. Germline loops: CDR1 SNHLY, CDR2 FYNNEI. V shed 3 bases and J shed 8 bases, with 13 bases lying between them. The CDR3 runs 13 residues. CDR3 sequence (DNA): TGTGCCAGCAGTGATTCCGGGATTGGCGGCTACACCTTC. It translates to CASSDSGIGGYTF.

This clonotype was found once. Since a much larger clone is just one base distant, this may be a read error. The V gene is TRBV19, the J gene TRBJ2-5, with a tentative D call TRBD1 (5 bases). Germline CDR1 and CDR2: LNHDA and SQIVND (reference sequence). Trimming stripped 10 bases from V and 5 bases from J, with 17 bases between. The CDR3 contains 13 residues. CDR3 in amino acids: CAITHQPGETQYF. The CDR3 bases are TGTGCCATTACCCACCAGCCAGGGGAGACCCAGTACTTC. Combining the CDR3 with reference TRBV19 and TRBJ2-5 gives the whole variable domain DGGITQSPKYLFRKEGQNVTLSCEQNLNHDAMYWYRQDPGQGLRLIYYSQIVNDFQKGDIAEGYSVSREKKESFPLTVTSAQKNPTAFYLCAITHQPGETQYFGPGTRLLVL.

The table lists this clonotype with many counts. This sequence joins TRBV20-1 and TRBJ1-5; TRBD1 is a possible D gene (6 bases). The V gene's germline CDR1 is DFQATT and CDR2 SNEGSKA (reference sequence). CDR3 size: 14 residues. The DNA for the CDR3 is TGCGGAACACGACTGATACAGGGAAACCAGCCCCAGCATTTT. Translation: CGTRLIQGNQPQHF.

This clonotype was counted many times. The genes are TRBV6-5 and TRBJ1-4; the D gene is possibly TRBD1 (5 bases). The V end was cut by 7 bases, the J end by 8 bases, with 17 bases between. The CDR3 has 14 residues. Germline V gene sequence: CDR1 MNHEY, CDR2 SVGAGI. The CDR3 coding sequence is TGTGCCAGCACCCCAGGGAGGTGGGGGGAAAAACTGTTTTTT. It codes for CASTPGRWGEKLFF.

J is TRBJ2-3 and V is TRBV5-1; possible D gene TRBD1, 7 bases. V lost 5 bases to trimming and J lost 3 bases, with 10 bases between them. Germline CDR1 and CDR2: SGHRS and YFSETQ. The CDR3 is 13 amino acids. The CDR3 coding sequence is TGCGCCAGCAGGGAGGGACAGACAGATACGCAGTATTTT. Residues: CASREGQTDTQYF.

In its sample, this clonotype was seen many times. J is TRBJ1-1 and V is TRBV18, with a tentative D call TRBD1 (5 bases). The germline CDR1 and CDR2 sequences are KGHSH and LQKENI. The CDR3 length is 13 residues. V gave up 3 bases and J gave up 7 bases, with 12 bases separating them. The DNA of the CDR3 is TGTGCCAGCTCACCCTCCAGGGAGGATGAAGCTTTCTTT. It translates to CASSPSREDEAFF.

About this clonotype: With a much larger clone just one base away, this may be a read error. V gene TRBV28 combines with J gene TRBJ1-6, with 7 bases fitting TRBD1. The CDR3 has 14 residues. Trimming cost V 4 bases and J 9 bases; bases outside gene matches: 6. Per the germline V gene, CDR1 is MDHEN and CDR2 is SYDVKM. The CDR3 DNA reads as TGTGCCAGCAGTTGCGGGACAGAAGGTTCACCCCTCCACTTT. It translates to CASSCGTEGSPLHF.

CDR3 DNA: TGCAGTGCTAGAGATCTTCGAGAGCAGCCCCAGCATTTT. Protein: CSARDLREQPQHF. V usage is TRBV20-1 and J usage is TRBJ1-5; D unclear. Germline V gene data show CDR1 as DFQATT and CDR2 as SNEGSKA (reference sequence). V lost 0 bases, J lost 7 bases, and 10 bases lay in between. The CDR3 has 13 residues.

This clonotype appeared many times. This chain uses TRBV12-3 or TRBV12-4 with TRBJ2-7; 9 bases line up with TRBD1. There are 14 residues in the CDR3. Trimming cost V 4 bases and J 9 bases; bases outside gene matches: 10. In DNA form, the CDR3 reads TGTGCCAGCAGTTCCTGGCTGGGACAGGGAGCGCAGTACTTC. It codes for CASSSWLGQGAQYF.

This clonotype was found many times. J is TRBJ1-1 and V is TRBV29-1; the D is unclear. Germline CDR1 is SQVTM and CDR2 is ANQGSEA. Deletions cut 4 bases from V and 3 bases from J, with 21 bases between. This CDR3 contains 16 residues. The CDR3 here is CSVAQGPRSGYTEAFF. The DNA of the CDR3 is TGCAGCGTTGCTCAAGGCCCCAGGTCTGGTTACACTGAAGCTTTCTTT.

This clonotype was picked up many times. V gene TRBV7-2 combines with J gene TRBJ2-2; D is uncertain. Trimming took off 6 bases at V and 7 bases at J, with 18 bases between the two ends. The germline gives CDR1 SGHTA, CDR2 FQGNSA. The CDR3 spans 15 residues. DNA of the CDR3: TGTGCCAGCAGTAGATTGCGTCGCACGGGCGGGGAGCTGTTTTTT. Its protein is CASSRLRRTGGELFF.

This clonotype was observed many times. This chain uses TRBV5-1 with TRBJ2-7, with 7 bases aligning to TRBD1. V dropped 4 bases and J dropped 5; count of bases not matched to a gene: 9. The CDR3 runs 14 residues. Germline V CDR1 and CDR2: SGHRS, YFSETQ. The CDR3 spells CASSLGQWNHEQYF. The CDR3 DNA sequence: TGCGCCAGCAGCCTGGGACAGTGGAACCACGAGCAGTACTTC. Combining the CDR3 with reference TRBV5-1 and TRBJ2-7 gives the whole variable domain KAGVTQTPRYLIKTRGQQVTLSCSPISGHRSVSWYQQTPGQGLQFLFEYFSETQRNKGNFPGRFSGRQFSNSRSEMNVSTLELGDSALYLCASSLGQWNHEQYFGPGTRLTVT.

The table lists this clonotype with many counts. The chain joins TRBV7-6 to TRBJ2-5; 11 bases map to TRBD2. CDR1 is SGHVS, CDR2 FNYEAQ, per germline. The V and J ends lost 5 bases and 0 bases, in that order; junction bases with no gene match: 2. The CDR3 is 15 amino acids. The CDR3 nucleotides are TGTGCCAGCAGCATACTAGCGGGGGACCAAGAGACCCAGTACTTC. Translated: CASSILAGDQETQYF.

This clonotype was detected many times. The chain combines TRBV11-2 with TRBJ2-3; 13 nucleotides match TRBD2. This CDR3 contains 19 residues. V shed 5 bases and J 1 base; nucleotides not matched to a gene: 12. From germline, CDR1 is SGHAT and CDR2 FQNNGV. The CDR3 DNA follows: TGTGCCAGCAGCATAGGACTAGCGGGGGTCAGCTCGGGCACAGATACGCAGTATTTT. This encodes CASSIGLAGVSSGTDTQYF.

In its sample, this clonotype was seen many times. V is TRBV7-2 and J is TRBJ1-2, with D hard to call. The CDR3 extends over 13 amino acids. V dropped 4 bases and J dropped 1 base, with 7 bases sitting between them. Germline loops: CDR1 SGHTA, CDR2 FQGNSA. Written as DNA, the CDR3 is TGTGCCAGCAGCTACGACAATAACTATGGCTACACCTTC. Protein: CASSYDNNYGYTF.

CDR3 amino acids: CASAFLTVDQETQYF. Written as DNA, the CDR3 is TGTGCCAGCGCGTTCTTGACAGTAGACCAAGAGACCCAGTACTTC. The chain uses TRBV28 and TRBJ2-5; TRBD1 is a possible D gene (5 bases). V was trimmed by 8 bases and J by 0 bases, leaving 16 bases between them. The germline V gene has CDR1 MDHEN and CDR2 SYDVKM. This CDR3 has 15 amino acids.

This clonotype was detected only a few times. This chain uses TRBV6-6 with TRBJ2-2; 8 nucleotides line up with TRBD1. Germline assignment: CDR1 MNHNY and CDR2 SVGAGI (reference sequence). The J segment lost 1 base and the V segment lost 6 bases, leaving 13 bases of the junction unmatched. The length of the CDR3 is 18 residues. Written as DNA, the CDR3 is TGTGCCAGCAGCTCCGCGGACAGGGCGATTTTGAACACCGGGGAGCTGTTTTTT. It specifies CASSSADRAILNTGELFF.

This clonotype showed up many times. The chain is built from TRBV18 and TRBJ1-5, with TRBD1 as a possible D gene (5 bases). Looked up from germline, CDR1 is KGHSH and CDR2 is LQKENI. The CDR3 loop spans 16 amino acids. V was pared by 0 bases and J by 5 bases, with 14 bases between. CDR3 nucleotide sequence: TGTGCCAGCTCACCACCGGGCAGTGTGGGGGATCAGCCCCAGCATTTT. This gives the protein CASSPPGSVGDQPQHF.

This clonotype was counted many times. The chain links TRBV12-3 or TRBV12-4 to TRBJ2-5; no definite D call. This CDR3 spans 14 amino acids. Trimming removed 6 bases from V and 2 bases from J, with 13 bases in between. CDR3 nucleotides: TGTGCCAGCAGCCTCCTTGGGCGACAAGAGACCCAGTACTTC. Protein sequence: CASSLLGRQETQYF.

This chain joins TRBV2 and TRBJ2-2; 7 nucleotides line up with TRBD2. The ends lost 4 bases at V and 7 bases at J; junction bases unmatched: 6. Germline V CDR1 and CDR2: SNHLY, FYNNEI. There are 14 residues in the CDR3. The CDR3 nucleotides read TGTGCCAGCAGTGTGACTAGCTTAAGCGGGGAGCTGTTTTTT. It is translated as CASSVTSLSGELFF.

This rearrangement joins TRBV2 to TRBJ2-3; 8 nucleotides match TRBD2. The CDR3 totals 14 residues. From germline, CDR1 is SNHLY and CDR2 FYNNEI. The junction had 4 bases not matched to a gene; V was cut back by 6 bases and J by 2 bases. The CDR3, as DNA: TGTGCCAGCAGAGGGACTAGGTTCACAGATACGCAGTATTTT. Amino acids: CASRGTRFTDTQYF.

V gene TRBV7-4 combines with J gene TRBJ1-2; no clear D. CDR3 size: 15 residues. Germline V gene sequence: CDR1 SGHVT, CDR2 SQSDAQ. V was cut by 2 bases and J by 8 bases, with 18 bases left in between. The CDR3 loop reads CASSLTFRLSRGYTF. In nucleotides, the CDR3 is TGTGCCAGCAGCTTAACTTTCCGACTGAGTAGGGGCTACACCTTC.

This clonotype showed up many times. V and J are TRBV5-1 and TRBJ1-6; the D gene is possibly TRBD1 (5 bases). The germline gives CDR1 SGHRS, CDR2 YFSETQ. The CDR3 loop spans 18 amino acids. Trimming shortened V by 7 bases and J by 0 bases, and 20 bases separated the two germline ends. The CDR3 reads CASRKGSVQSSYNSPLHF. The DNA for the CDR3 is TGCGCCAGCCGAAAGGGGTCCGTCCAGAGCTCCTATAATTCACCCCTCCACTTT.

This clonotype has at least ten counts. The chain combines TRBV2 with TRBJ1-1; D is unclear. V was pared by 4 bases and J by 1 base, with 10 bases between. The CDR3 spans 14 residues. Germline loops: CDR1 SNHLY, CDR2 FYNNEI. The CDR3 nucleotides read TGTGCCAGCAGTGTCAGTACGGGGAACACTGAAGCTTTCTTT. Translating gives CASSVSTGNTEAFF.

In its sample, this clonotype was seen many times. V and J are TRBV9 and TRBJ1-6, with D possibly matching TRBD1 (5 bases). This CDR3 contains 14 residues. In germline, CDR1 is SGDLS, CDR2 YYNGEE. Trimming took off 2 bases at V and 6 bases at J, with 9 bases between the two ends. CDR3 protein: CASSVGGGNSPLHF. In DNA form, the CDR3 reads TGTGCCAGCAGCGTGGGGGGGGGTAATTCACCCCTCCACTTT. The variable domain in full, completed from reference TRBV9 and TRBJ1-6, reads DSGVTQTPKHLITATGQRVTLRCSPRSGDLSVYWYQQSLDQGLQFLIQYYNGEERAKGNILERFSAQQFPDLHSELNLSSLELGDSALYFCASSVGGGNSPLHFGNGTRLTVT.

At least ten counts were recorded for this clonotype. The rearrangement joins TRBV28 to TRBJ2-5; weak D call: TRBD2 (6 bases). The germline V gene encodes CDR1 MDHEN and CDR2 SYDVKM. The CDR3 contains 15 residues. Trimming removed 6 bases from V and 3 bases from J, with 17 bases in between. As DNA, the CDR3 is TGTGCCAGCAGCCTAGGGGCTAGCGAAAAAGAGACCCAGTACTTC. Amino acids: CASSLGASEKETQYF.